What follows is one T cell receptor beta chain and its context. The data derive from a study of blood T cell repertoires in COVID-19. Study as a whole: Spain, Italy and the United States supplied samples that represented acute and convalescent COVID-19. T cells, B-cell-depleted T cells, or PBMCs supplied cDNA or gDNA.

V was clipped by 8 bases and J by 8 bases, with 22 bases between them. The CDR3 covers 15 residues. Germline V gene sequence: CDR1 SNHLY, CDR2 FYNNEI. Per the authors' pipeline: Amplified reference gene primers provided the basis for estimating nucleated cell counts. TCRdb's table, derived via immunoSEQ multiplex PCR, lists solely in-frame clones and lacks some. The DNA gave D and trimming, while V, J and clone size come from that table. In the table there are about 190,000 clones, around 79% of which are singletons. Sequencing was carried out using peripheral blood. The TCR comes from a man aged 45-65 years who had recovered from COVID-19. This chain connects TRBV2 to TRBJ2-1, with D possibly TRBD1 on 5 matching bases. The CDR3, as DNA: TGTGCCAGCCAGGCCAGGGCCTCCGAAGTGGATGAGCAGTTCTTC. This encodes CASQARASEVDEQFF. Based on the CDR3 plus reference TRBV2 and TRBJ2-1, the full variable domain is EPEVTQTPSHQVTQMGQEVILRCVPISNHLYFYWYRQILGQKVEFLVSFYNNEISEKSEIFDDQFSVERPDGSNFTLKIRSTKLEDSAMYFCASQARASEVDEQFFGPGTRLTVL.